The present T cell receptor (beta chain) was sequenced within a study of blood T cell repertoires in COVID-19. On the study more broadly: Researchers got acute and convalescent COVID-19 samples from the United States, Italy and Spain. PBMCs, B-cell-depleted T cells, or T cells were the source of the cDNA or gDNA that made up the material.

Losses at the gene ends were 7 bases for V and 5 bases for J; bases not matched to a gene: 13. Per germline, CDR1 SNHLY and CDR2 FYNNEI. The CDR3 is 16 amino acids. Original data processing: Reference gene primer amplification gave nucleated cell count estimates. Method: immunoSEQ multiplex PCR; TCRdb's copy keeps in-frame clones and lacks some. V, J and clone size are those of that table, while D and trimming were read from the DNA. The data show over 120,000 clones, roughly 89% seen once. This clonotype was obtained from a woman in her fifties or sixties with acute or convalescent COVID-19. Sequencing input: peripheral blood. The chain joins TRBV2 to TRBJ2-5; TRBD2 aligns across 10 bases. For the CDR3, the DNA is TGTGCCAGCATCTCTGCTAGCGGGAGAGTGAGGGAGACCCAGTACTTC. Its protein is CASISASGRVRETQYF.